Shown below are 3 T cell receptor beta chains from a single sample sequenced in a study of blood T cell repertoires in COVID-19. Profiling relied on immunoSEQ multiplex PCR, and the TCRdb table lists in-frame clones only, not all of them. The sample lists more than 80,000 clones, 76% occurring once. Sequencing was done on a sample of peripheral blood. The receptors come from a man aged 80 or over with COVID-19, enrolled during active disease.

The J gene is TRBJ2-1, the V gene TRBV7-9, with 8 bases matching TRBD2. This CDR3 contains 15 residues. With 0 bases clipped from V and 6 bases from J, the junction kept 4 bases outside the gene matches. In germline, CDR1 is SEHNR, CDR2 FQNEAQ (reference sequence). DNA for the CDR3: TGTGCCAGCAGCTTAGCTTTAGCGGGGCCCAATGAGCAGTTCTTC. Amino acid sequence: CASSLALAGPNEQFF.

The V gene is TRBV7-9, the J gene TRBJ2-3; 12 bases are a match to TRBD1. V lost 4 bases, J lost 4 bases, and 6 bases stayed unmatched. The germline V gene encodes CDR1 SEHNR and CDR2 FQNEAQ (reference sequence). This CDR3 comprises 16 residues. CDR3 region: CASSWRDRGHADTQYF. Written as DNA, the CDR3 is TGTGCCAGCAGCTGGAGGGACAGGGGGCACGCAGATACGCAGTATTTT.

This chain links TRBV5-1 with TRBJ1-3, with a possible D match to TRBD1 (6 bases). The CDR3 runs to 21 residues. V was clipped by 2 bases and J by 0 bases, with 27 bases between them. The germline V gene encodes CDR1 SGHRS and CDR2 YFSETQ. For the CDR3, the DNA is TGCGCCAGCAGCTTCGTCACTCCTCCTGCCGGGACACTCCGCTCTGGAAACACCATATATTTT. Its protein is CASSFVTPPAGTLRSGNTIYF. Filled out from reference TRBV5-1 and TRBJ1-3, the complete variable domain reads KAGVTQTPRYLIKTRGQQVTLSCSPISGHRSVSWYQQTPGQGLQFLFEYFSETQRNKGNFPGRFSGRQFSNSRSEMNVSTLELGDSALYLCASSFVTPPAGTLRSGNTIYFGEGSWLTVV.